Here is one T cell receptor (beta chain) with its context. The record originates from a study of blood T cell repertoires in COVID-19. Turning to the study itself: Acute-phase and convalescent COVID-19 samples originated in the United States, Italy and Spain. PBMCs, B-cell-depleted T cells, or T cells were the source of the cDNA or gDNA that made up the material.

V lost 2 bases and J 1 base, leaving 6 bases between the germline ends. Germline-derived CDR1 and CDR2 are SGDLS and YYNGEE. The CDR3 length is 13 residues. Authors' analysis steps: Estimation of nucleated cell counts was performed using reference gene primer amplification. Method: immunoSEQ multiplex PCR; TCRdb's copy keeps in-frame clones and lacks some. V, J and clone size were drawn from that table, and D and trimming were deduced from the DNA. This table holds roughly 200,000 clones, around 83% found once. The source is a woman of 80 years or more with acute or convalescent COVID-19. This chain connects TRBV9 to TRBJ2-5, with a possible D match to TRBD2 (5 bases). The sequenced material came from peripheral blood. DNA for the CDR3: TGTGCCAGCAGCGTGAGGGCCCAAGAGACCCAGTACTTC. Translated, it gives CASSVRAQETQYF.